Each of the 27 T cell receptor beta chains below was sequenced from the same sample in a study of T cell repertoires in cytomegalovirus infection. In TCRdb, the reads were re-called with MiXCR into one record per CDR3 protein. The sample gives about 900,000 distinct CDR3 sequences, 31% of which show up once; 10% to 15% is in the top ten. These TCRs' antigens remain unknown. This sample comprised cultured CD8+ T cells from PBMCs, obtained from culture after CMV antigen stimulation. The receptor source for this set is a human donor in good health (CMV status not recorded). Some clones in this sample may be carry-over from other donors' samples.

The gene calls are TRBV7-9 and TRBJ2-7, with 7 bases identical to TRBD1. The J segment lost 3 bases and the V segment lost 5 bases, leaving 13 bases of the junction unmatched. The CDR3 runs 16 residues. The germline CDR1 and CDR2 sequences are SEHNR and FQNEAQ (reference sequence). The CDR3 reads CASSLSYRQGDYEQYF. CDR3 in DNA: TGTGCCAGCAGCCTATCTTATCGACAGGGAGACTACGAGCAGTACTTC.

In this sample, this clonotype turned up a few times. The CDR3 sequence: CASVSGVTDTQYF. DNA of the CDR3: TGTGCCAGCGTGAGCGGGGTTACAGATACGCAGTATTTT. The genes are TRBV7-9 and TRBJ2-3; TRBD2 matches 7 bases. The CDR3 extends over 13 amino acids. Germline V lookup: CDR1 SEHNR, CDR2 FQNEAQ (reference sequence). With 8 bases clipped from V and 3 bases from J, the junction kept 5 bases outside the gene matches.

The rearrangement uses TRBV24-1 and TRBJ2-7; 7 nucleotides align to TRBD1. V dropped 5 bases and J dropped 2; count of bases not matched to a gene: 8. Germline values: CDR1 KGHDR, CDR2 SFDVKD. The CDR3 is 15 residues long. As DNA, the CDR3 is TGTGCCACCAGTGCCAAGGGGGACAGACCCTACGAGCAGTACTTC. Translated, it gives CATSAKGDRPYEQYF.

The chain combines TRBV27 with TRBJ1-2; D possibly corresponds to TRBD1 (5 bases). The CDR3 is 12 residues long. From germline, CDR1 is MNHEY and CDR2 SMNVEV (reference sequence). Between the trimmed V and J ends, which lost 0 bases and 6 bases, there was a span of 5 bases. CDR3 in DNA: TGTGCCAGCAGTTTATCGGGGGATGGCTACACCTTC. Protein product: CASSLSGDGYTF.

The chain links TRBV7-4 to TRBJ2-7; TRBD1 aligns across 7 bases. The trim removed 6 bases at V and 3 bases at J, leaving 5 bases unmatched. This CDR3 has 13 amino acids. Germline assignment: CDR1 SGHVT and CDR2 SQSDAQ. CDR3 sequence reads: CASRDRYNYEQYV. CDR3 sequence (DNA): TGTGCCAGCAGGGACAGGTACAACTACGAGCAGTACGTC.

V gene TRBV11-2 combines with J gene TRBJ2-7; TRBD2 might be the D (5 bases). Deletions cut 2 bases from V and 6 bases from J, with 11 bases between. The CDR3 loop spans 13 amino acids. Germline V gene sequence: CDR1 SGHAT, CDR2 FQNNGV. The CDR3 sequence: CASSLSFGGEQYV. The CDR3 nucleotides read TGTGCCAGCAGCTTAAGTTTCGGAGGCGAGCAGTACGTC.

Turning to this clonotype: The junction departs from the called germline gene at one end, perhaps through a read error. J is TRBJ2-5 and V is TRBV10-3; D might be TRBD2 (6 bases). Germline values: CDR1 ENHRY, CDR2 SYGVKD. The CDR3 contains 14 residues. CDR3 sequence (DNA): TGTGCCATCGGTGAAGGGACTTTCCAAGAGACCCAGTACTTC. This encodes CAIGEGTFQETQYF.

This clonotype was observed at least ten times. V is TRBV20-1 and J is TRBJ2-7; TRBD1 agrees at 7 bases. The V gene's germline CDR1 is DFQATT and CDR2 SNEGSKA (reference sequence). The CDR3 contains 15 residues. J lost 6 bases, V lost 0 bases, and 11 bases had no gene match. The CDR3, as DNA: TGCAGTGCTAGAGATCCAACAGGGGTTTTGCGCGAGCAGTACTTC. This gives the protein CSARDPTGVLREQYF.

A few counts support this clonotype. The chain links TRBV6-5 to TRBJ2-5; D remains ambiguous. The CDR3 consists of 14 residues. Per germline, CDR1 MNHEY and CDR2 SVGAGI. The germline V and J ends were trimmed by 2 bases and 2 bases, with 9 bases remaining between them. The CDR3 spells CASSYRDDQETQYF. CDR3 bases: TGTGCCAGCAGTTACAGGGATGATCAAGAGACCCAGTACTTC.

The V and J genes are TRBV19 and TRBJ1-1; D unclear. CDR1 is LNHDA and CDR2 is SQIVND in the germline V gene (reference sequence). This CDR3 has 11 amino acids. Between the trimmed V and J ends, which lost 3 bases and 5 bases, there was a span of 4 bases. CDR3 coding DNA: TGTGCCAGTAGTATCAAGACTGAAGCTTTCTTT. It encodes CASSIKTEAFF.

This clonotype was seen a handful of times. The chain carries TRBV28 and TRBJ2-7, with D maybe TRBD2 (6 bases). This CDR3 contains 12 residues. Trimming took 5 bases from V and 3 from J, leaving 8 bases between them. Per the germline V gene, CDR1 is MDHEN and CDR2 is SYDVKM. Written as DNA, the CDR3 is TGTGCCAGCAGTAAGACTAGCTACGAGCAGTACGTC. It encodes CASSKTSYEQYV.

Only a few counts were recorded for this clonotype. This chain joins TRBV7-9 and TRBJ2-1; D may correspond to TRBD1 or TRBD2 (5 bases each). CDR3 length: 14 residues. Trimming left V 5 bases short and J 6 bases short, with 14 bases between. Germline V gives CDR1 SEHNR, CDR2 FQNEAQ (reference sequence). The CDR3 loop is CASSDRRDGNEQFF. In DNA, the CDR3 is TGTGCCAGCAGCGACCGCCGGGACGGCAATGAGCAGTTCTTC.

At least ten counts were recorded for this clonotype. This chain links TRBV7-6 with TRBJ2-7; D is unclear. Deletions cut 1 base from V and 0 bases from J, with 10 bases between. CDR1 and CDR2 from the germline V gene are SGHVS and FNYEAQ. The CDR3 consists of 15 residues. This chain's CDR3 is CASSLDLSDSYEQYF. As DNA, the CDR3 is TGTGCCAGCAGCTTAGACCTTTCGGACTCCTACGAGCAGTACTTC.

The V call is TRBV5-6, the J call TRBJ2-7; perhaps TRBD1 as D (5 bases). CDR3 length equals 15 residues. V was pared by 4 bases and J by 0 bases, with 14 bases between. CDR1 is SGHDT, CDR2 YYEEEE, per germline. Written as DNA, the CDR3 is TGTGCCAGCAGCGGATGGTACAGGAACTCCTACGAGCAGTACTTC. This codes for CASSGWYRNSYEQYF.

V and J are TRBV28 and TRBJ2-7; D may be TRBD1 or TRBD2 (6 bases each). CDR3 size: 15 residues. The germline V and J ends were trimmed by 8 bases and 4 bases, with 21 bases remaining between them. The germline CDR1 and CDR2 sequences are MDHEN and SYDVKM. In DNA, the CDR3 is TGTGCCAGCGGGGAGGACAGAATGTTTCTATACGAGCAGTACGTC. Protein product: CASGEDRMFLYEQYV.

The chain combines TRBV10-3 with TRBJ2-7; D gene uncertain. From germline, CDR1 is ENHRY and CDR2 SYGVKD. Between the trimmed V and J ends, which lost 3 bases and 4 bases, there was a span of 13 bases. This CDR3 contains 14 residues. This CDR3 reads CAISDRDYTYEQYV. The CDR3 DNA reads as TGTGCCATCAGTGATCGAGATTATACTTACGAGCAGTACGTC.

This clonotype was observed a few times. This sequence joins TRBV28 and TRBJ1-4; TRBD1 might be the D (5 bases). V was pared by 2 bases and J by 4 bases, with 11 bases between. CDR3 length: 15 residues. CDR1 MDHEN and CDR2 SYDVKM come from the germline V gene. As DNA, the CDR3 is TGTGCCAGCAGTTTAGGAGACAGCCTTAATGAAAAACTGTTTTTT. This encodes CASSLGDSLNEKLFF.

This clonotype was recorded many times. The chain carries TRBV7-2 and TRBJ2-1; TRBD1 matches 7 bases. V gave up 1 base and J gave up 4 bases; unmatched junction bases: 7. There are 16 residues in the CDR3. From germline, CDR1 is SGHTA and CDR2 FQGNSA. As DNA, the CDR3 is TGTGCCAGCAGCTTAGTGAACAGGGGCCTATACAATGAGCAGTTCTTC. Protein sequence: CASSLVNRGLYNEQFF.

The chain links TRBV11-2 to TRBJ1-1; D unresolved. The CDR3 sequence is 15 residues long. Germline loops: CDR1 SGHAT, CDR2 FQNNGV. V shed 6 bases and J shed 0 bases, with 14 bases lying between them. CDR3 nucleotides: TGTGCCAGCAGATCGACGACACGTCTGAACACTGAAGCTTTCTTT. This encodes CASRSTTRLNTEAFF.

This clonotype turned up a few times. The rearrangement joins TRBV6-2 or TRBV6-3 to TRBJ1-2; no clear D gene. CDR3 length equals 13 residues. Germline V gives CDR1 MNHEY, CDR2 SVGEGT. The V gene lost 3 bases and the J gene lost 3 bases, with 8 bases spanning the gap. The chain's CDR3 is CASSYRDYYGYTF. CDR3 coding DNA: TGTGCCAGCAGTTATCGGGATTACTATGGCTACACCTTC.

This chain connects TRBV7-3 to TRBJ2-7, with TRBD1 matching 7 bases. The CDR3 runs 13 residues. Trimming at V came to 7 bases and at J to 5 bases, leaving 8 bases not matched to a gene. CDR1 SGHTA and CDR2 FQGTGA come from the germline V gene. The DNA for the CDR3 is TGTGCCAGCACCAAGACAGGGAACCACGAGCAGTACGTC. This translates into CASTKTGNHEQYV.

This clonotype was seen just once. The chain couples TRBV20-1 to TRBJ2-7; 12 bases fit TRBD1. CDR1 DFQATT and CDR2 SNEGSKA come from the germline V gene (reference sequence). The ends lost 5 bases at V and 2 bases at J; junction bases unmatched: 10. The CDR3 is 16 amino acids. The CDR3 spells CSAALPGTGGTYEQYF. The CDR3 DNA is TGCAGTGCTGCCCTCCCCGGGACAGGGGGCACCTACGAGCAGTACTTC.

V usage is TRBV6-6 and J usage is TRBJ1-1, with D perhaps matching TRBD1 (6 bases). The germline V and J ends were trimmed by 2 bases and 3 bases, with 19 bases remaining between them. CDR1 and CDR2 (germline): MNHNY, SVGAGI (reference sequence). CDR3 length: 17 residues. The CDR3 bases are TGTGCCAGCAGTTACCCCCGGGCAGGGGCTATGGACACTGAAGCTTTCTTT. This encodes CASSYPRAGAMDTEAFF.

This clonotype came up many times. The V call is TRBV5-5, the J call TRBJ2-7, with 7 bases identical to TRBD1. V shed 2 bases and J 5 bases; nucleotides not matched to a gene: 7. Germline CDR1 is SGHKS and CDR2 is YYEKEE (reference sequence). This CDR3 spans 14 amino acids. The CDR3 region has the DNA TGTGCCAGCAGCTTCCCAGGGGGTACTAACGAGCAGTACTTC. It specifies CASSFPGGTNEQYF.

The CDR3, as DNA: TGTGCCAGCAGCCCGAGGACAGACCTATGGGGCTACACCTTC. Its translation is CASSPRTDLWGYTF. The chain is built from TRBV5-4 and TRBJ1-2; D possibly corresponds to TRBD1 (6 bases). CDR1 SGHNT and CDR2 YYREEE come from the germline V gene (reference sequence). V shed 4 bases and J shed 8 bases, with 18 bases lying between them. This CDR3 comprises 14 residues.

This clonotype was seen a few times. V gene TRBV27 combines with J gene TRBJ1-1, with D maybe TRBD1 (5 bases). Germline-derived CDR1 and CDR2 are MNHEY and SMNVEV (reference sequence). CDR3 size: 13 residues. V was shortened by 3 bases and J by 8 bases, with 13 bases between the two germline ends. The CDR3 DNA is TGTGCCAGCAGTTTTGGCGTCTGGGGGGAAGCTTTCTTT. This sequence encodes CASSFGVWGEAFF.

This rearrangement joins TRBV5-6 to TRBJ2-7; perhaps TRBD2 as D (6 bases). Per the germline V gene, CDR1 is SGHDT and CDR2 is YYEEEE. The V end lost 5 bases, the J end lost 9 bases, and 18 bases lay between the germline ends. This CDR3 spans 13 amino acids. Written as DNA, the CDR3 is TGTGCCAGCAGTTCGGGGGTTGGGATCTTGCAGTACGTC. As protein: CASSSGVGILQYV.